The present entry profiles one T cell receptor beta chain with its context. This sample is drawn from a study of patients and donors after allogeneic stem cell transplantation. MiXCR, applied by TCRdb to the RT-PCR reads, yields one record per CDR3 protein. The repertoire holds 150,000 to 200,000 distinct CDR3 sequences, 30% seen once, with approximately 3% in the top ten. Between the trimmed V and J ends, which lost 0 bases and 4 bases, there was a span of 10 bases. CDR1 and CDR2 (germline): MNHEY, SVGAGI. The CDR3 is 15 amino acids. V is TRBV6-5 and J is TRBJ2-1, with D unclear. The sequencing input was blood, either unsorted or a sorted T cell fraction (not recorded which). The TCR was taken from a human donor who was either an allogeneic HSCT recipient or a stem cell or donor lymphocyte infusion donor (not recorded which). It is not recorded whose cells these are; they may come from a transplant donor. Here the CDR3 DNA reads TGTGCCAGCAGTTACTCATTCCCCGTATACAATGAGCAGTTCTTC. Its translation is CASSYSFPVYNEQFF.